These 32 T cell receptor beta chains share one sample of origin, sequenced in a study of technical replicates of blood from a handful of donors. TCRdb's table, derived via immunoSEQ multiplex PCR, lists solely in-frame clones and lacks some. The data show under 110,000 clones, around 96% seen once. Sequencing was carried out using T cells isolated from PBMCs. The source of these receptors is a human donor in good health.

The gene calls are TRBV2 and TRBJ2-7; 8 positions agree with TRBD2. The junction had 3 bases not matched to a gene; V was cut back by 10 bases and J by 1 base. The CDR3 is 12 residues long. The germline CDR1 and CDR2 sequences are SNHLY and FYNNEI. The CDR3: CAKRGISYEQYF. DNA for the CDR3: TGTGCCAAGCGGGGGATTTCCTACGAGCAGTACTTC.

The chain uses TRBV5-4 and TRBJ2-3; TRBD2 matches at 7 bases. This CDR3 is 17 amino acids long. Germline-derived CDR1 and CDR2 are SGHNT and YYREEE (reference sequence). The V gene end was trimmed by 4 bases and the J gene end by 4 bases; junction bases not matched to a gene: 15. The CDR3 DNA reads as TGTGCCAGCAGCCCCCCGAGACTAGCATCCGAGTCAGATACGCAGTATTTT. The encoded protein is CASSPPRLASESDTQYF.

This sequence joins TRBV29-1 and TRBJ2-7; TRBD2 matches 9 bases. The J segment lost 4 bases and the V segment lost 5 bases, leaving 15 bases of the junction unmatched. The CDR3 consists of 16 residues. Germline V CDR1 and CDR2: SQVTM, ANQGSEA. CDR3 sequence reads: CSVSTFGATSGYEQYF. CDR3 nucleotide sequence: TGCAGCGTTAGCACCTTTGGTGCGACTAGCGGTTACGAGCAGTACTTC.

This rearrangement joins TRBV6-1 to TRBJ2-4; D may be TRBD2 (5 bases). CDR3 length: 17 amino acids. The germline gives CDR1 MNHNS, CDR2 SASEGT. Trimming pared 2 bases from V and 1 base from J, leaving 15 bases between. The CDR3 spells CASSEFEGGIAKNIQYF. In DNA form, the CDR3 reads TGTGCCAGCAGTGAATTCGAGGGTGGGATCGCCAAAAACATTCAGTACTTC.

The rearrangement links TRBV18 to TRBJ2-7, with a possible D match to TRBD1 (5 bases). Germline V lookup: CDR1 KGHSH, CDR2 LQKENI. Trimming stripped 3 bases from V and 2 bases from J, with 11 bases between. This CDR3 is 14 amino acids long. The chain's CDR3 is CASSPGTGPYEQYF. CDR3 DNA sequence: TGTGCCAGCTCACCGGGCACAGGCCCCTACGAGCAGTACTTC.

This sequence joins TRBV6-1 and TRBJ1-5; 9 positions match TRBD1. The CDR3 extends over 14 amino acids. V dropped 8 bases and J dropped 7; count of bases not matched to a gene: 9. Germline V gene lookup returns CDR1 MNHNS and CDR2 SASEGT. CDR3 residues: CASAGQGVSQPQHF. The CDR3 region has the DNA TGTGCCAGCGCGGGACAGGGAGTTTCCCAGCCCCAGCATTTT.

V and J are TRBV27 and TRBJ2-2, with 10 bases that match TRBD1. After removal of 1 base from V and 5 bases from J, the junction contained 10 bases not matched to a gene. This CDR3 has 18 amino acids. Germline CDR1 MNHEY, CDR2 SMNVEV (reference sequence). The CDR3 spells CASSLFSGTGDRTGELFF. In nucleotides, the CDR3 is TGTGCCAGCAGTTTATTTAGCGGGACAGGGGACCGAACCGGGGAGCTGTTTTTT.

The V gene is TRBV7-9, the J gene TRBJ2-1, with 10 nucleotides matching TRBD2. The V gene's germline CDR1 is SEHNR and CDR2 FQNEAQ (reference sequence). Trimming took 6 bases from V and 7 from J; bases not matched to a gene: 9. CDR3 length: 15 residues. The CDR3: CASRAQREGPNEQFF. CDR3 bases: TGTGCCAGCAGGGCCCAGCGGGAGGGCCCTAATGAGCAGTTCTTC.

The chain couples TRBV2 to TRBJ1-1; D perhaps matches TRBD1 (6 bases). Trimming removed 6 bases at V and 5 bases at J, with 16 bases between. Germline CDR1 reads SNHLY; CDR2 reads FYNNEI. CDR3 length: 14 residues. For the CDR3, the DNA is TGTGCCAGCAGACCCACAGGGAGTGGAACTGAAGCTTTCTTT. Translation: CASRPTGSGTEAFF.

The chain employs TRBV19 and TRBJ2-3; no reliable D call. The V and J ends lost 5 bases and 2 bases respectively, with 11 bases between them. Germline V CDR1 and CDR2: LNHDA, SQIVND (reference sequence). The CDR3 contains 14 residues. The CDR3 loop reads CASSDGGYTDTQYF. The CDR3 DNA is TGTGCCAGTAGTGATGGCGGATACACAGATACGCAGTATTTT.

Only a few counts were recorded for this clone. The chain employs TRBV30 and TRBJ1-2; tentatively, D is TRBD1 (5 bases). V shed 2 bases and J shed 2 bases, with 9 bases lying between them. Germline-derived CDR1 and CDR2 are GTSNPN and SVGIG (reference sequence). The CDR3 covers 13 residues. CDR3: CAWSREGNYGYTF. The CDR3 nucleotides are TGTGCCTGGAGTAGGGAGGGGAACTATGGCTACACCTTC.

CDR3 loop: CASSLIAGGYNEQFF. The CDR3 DNA is TGTGCCAGCAGTCTCATAGCGGGGGGTTACAATGAGCAGTTCTTC. The V and J genes are TRBV28 and TRBJ2-1, with 10 bases that match TRBD2. V dropped 5 bases and J dropped 4; count of bases not matched to a gene: 5. This CDR3 region has 15 residues. Germline values: CDR1 MDHEN, CDR2 SYDVKM. Full variable domain (outside the CDR3, taken from reference TRBV28 and TRBJ2-1): DVKVTQSSRYLVKRTGEKVFLECVQDMDHENMFWYRQDPGLGLRLIYFSYDVKMKEKGDIPEGYSVSREKKERFSLILESASTNQTSMYLCASSLIAGGYNEQFFGPGTRLTVL.

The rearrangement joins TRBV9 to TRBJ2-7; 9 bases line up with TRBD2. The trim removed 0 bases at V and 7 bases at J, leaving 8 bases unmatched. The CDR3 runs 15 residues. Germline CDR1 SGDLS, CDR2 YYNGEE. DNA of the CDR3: TGTGCCAGCAGCGTAGGGGGCGGGGGGGCCGAGGAGCAGTACTTC. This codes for CASSVGGGGAEEQYF.

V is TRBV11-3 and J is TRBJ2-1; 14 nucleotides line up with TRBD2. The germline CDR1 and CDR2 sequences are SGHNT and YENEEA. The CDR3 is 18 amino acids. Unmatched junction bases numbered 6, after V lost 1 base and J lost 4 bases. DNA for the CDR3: TGTGCCAGCAGCTTAGGACTAGCGGGAGGGCAGGGTTACAATGAGCAGTTCTTC. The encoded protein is CASSLGLAGGQGYNEQFF. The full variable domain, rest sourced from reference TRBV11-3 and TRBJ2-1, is EAGVVQSPRYKIIEKKQPVAFWCNPISGHNTLYWYLQNLGQGPELLIRYENEEAVDDSQLPKDRFSAERLKGVDSTLKIQPAELGDSAVYLCASSLGLAGGQGYNEQFFGPGTRLTVL.

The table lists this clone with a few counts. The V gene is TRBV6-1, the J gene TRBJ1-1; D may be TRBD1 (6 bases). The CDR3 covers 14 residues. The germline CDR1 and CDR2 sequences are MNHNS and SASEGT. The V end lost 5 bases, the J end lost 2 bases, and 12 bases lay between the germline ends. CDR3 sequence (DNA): TGTGCCAGCAGTAAGTACAGGGCTAACACTGAAGCTTTCTTT. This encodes CASSKYRANTEAFF.

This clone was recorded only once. The CDR3 loop reads CASSLVKGLAPRTQYF. Here the CDR3 DNA reads TGTGCCAGCAGCTTAGTAAAGGGACTAGCGCCGCGGACCCAGTACTTC. The rearrangement joins TRBV11-2 to TRBJ2-5; 10 positions match TRBD2. Germline V gene data show CDR1 as SGHAT and CDR2 as FQNNGV. Trimming took 1 base from V and 7 from J; bases not matched to a gene: 9. There are 16 residues in the CDR3.

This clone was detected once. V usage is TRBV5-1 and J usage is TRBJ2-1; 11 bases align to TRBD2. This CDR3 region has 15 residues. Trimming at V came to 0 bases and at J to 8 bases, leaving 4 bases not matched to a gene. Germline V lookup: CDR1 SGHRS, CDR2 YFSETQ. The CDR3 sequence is CASSLELAGVDEQFF. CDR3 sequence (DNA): TGCGCCAGCAGCTTGGAACTAGCGGGAGTCGATGAGCAGTTCTTC.

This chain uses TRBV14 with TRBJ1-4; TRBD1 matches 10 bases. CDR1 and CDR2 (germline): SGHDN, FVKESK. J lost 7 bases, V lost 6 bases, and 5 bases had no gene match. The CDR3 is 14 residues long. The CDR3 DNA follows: TGTGCCAGCAGTCCCGGGACAGGGGTTGAAAAACTGTTTTTT. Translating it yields CASSPGTGVEKLFF.

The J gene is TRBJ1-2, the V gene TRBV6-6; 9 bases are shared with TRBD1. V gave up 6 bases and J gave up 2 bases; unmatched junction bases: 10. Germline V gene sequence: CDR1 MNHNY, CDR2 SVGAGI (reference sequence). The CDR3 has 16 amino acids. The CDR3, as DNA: TGTGCCAGCAGCGGGGCCGGGACAGGGATAAACTATGGCTACACCTTC. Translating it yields CASSGAGTGINYGYTF.

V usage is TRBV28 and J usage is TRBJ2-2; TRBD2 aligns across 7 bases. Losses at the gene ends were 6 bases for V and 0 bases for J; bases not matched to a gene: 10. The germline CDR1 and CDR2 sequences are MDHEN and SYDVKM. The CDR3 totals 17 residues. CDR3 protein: CASSPPPSGTNTGELFF. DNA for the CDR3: TGTGCCAGCAGCCCACCTCCCAGCGGGACGAACACCGGGGAGCTGTTTTTT.

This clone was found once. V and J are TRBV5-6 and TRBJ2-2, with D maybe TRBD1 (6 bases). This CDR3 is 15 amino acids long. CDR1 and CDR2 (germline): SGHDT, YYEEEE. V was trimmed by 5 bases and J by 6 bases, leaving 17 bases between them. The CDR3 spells CASSWDISAPGELFF. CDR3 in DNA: TGTGCCAGCAGTTGGGACATTTCAGCCCCCGGGGAGCTGTTTTTT.

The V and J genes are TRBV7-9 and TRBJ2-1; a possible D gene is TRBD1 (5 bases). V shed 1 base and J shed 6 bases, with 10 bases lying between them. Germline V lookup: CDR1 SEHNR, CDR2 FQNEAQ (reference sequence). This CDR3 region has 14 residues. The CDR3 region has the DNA TGTGCCAGCAGCTTAGTTCATCAGGGCAATGAGCAGTTCTTC. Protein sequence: CASSLVHQGNEQFF.

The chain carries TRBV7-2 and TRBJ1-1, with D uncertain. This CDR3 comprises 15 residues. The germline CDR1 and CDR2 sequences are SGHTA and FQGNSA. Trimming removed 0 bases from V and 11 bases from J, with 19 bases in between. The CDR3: CASSLAPRRGLLAFF. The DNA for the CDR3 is TGTGCCAGCAGCTTAGCCCCCCGTCGAGGATTGTTGGCTTTCTTT.

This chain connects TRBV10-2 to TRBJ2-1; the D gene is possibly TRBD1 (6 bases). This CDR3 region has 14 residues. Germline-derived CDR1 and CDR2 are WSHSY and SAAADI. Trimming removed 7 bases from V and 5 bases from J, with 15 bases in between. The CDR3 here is CASNTGSPHNEQFF. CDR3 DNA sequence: TGCGCCAGCAATACAGGGTCCCCACACAATGAGCAGTTCTTC.

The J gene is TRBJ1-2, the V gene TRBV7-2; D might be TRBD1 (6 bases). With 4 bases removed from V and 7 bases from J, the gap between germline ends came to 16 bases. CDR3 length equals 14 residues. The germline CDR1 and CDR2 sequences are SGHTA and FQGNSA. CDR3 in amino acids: CASSSGGALLGYTF. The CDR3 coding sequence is TGTGCCAGCAGCTCCGGGGGGGCATTACTTGGCTACACCTTC.

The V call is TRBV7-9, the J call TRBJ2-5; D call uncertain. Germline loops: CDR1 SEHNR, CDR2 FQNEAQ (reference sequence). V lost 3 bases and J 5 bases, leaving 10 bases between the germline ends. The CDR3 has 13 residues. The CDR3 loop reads CASSFTLRETQYF. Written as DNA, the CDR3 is TGTGCCAGCAGCTTTACTTTGCGGGAGACCCAGTACTTC.

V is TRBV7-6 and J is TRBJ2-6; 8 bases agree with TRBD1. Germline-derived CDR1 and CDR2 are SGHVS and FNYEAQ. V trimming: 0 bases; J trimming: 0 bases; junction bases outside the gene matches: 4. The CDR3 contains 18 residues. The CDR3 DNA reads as TGTGCCAGCAGCTTAGCGACAGGGGAAACCTCTGGGGCCAACGTCCTGACTTTC. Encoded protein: CASSLATGETSGANVLTF.

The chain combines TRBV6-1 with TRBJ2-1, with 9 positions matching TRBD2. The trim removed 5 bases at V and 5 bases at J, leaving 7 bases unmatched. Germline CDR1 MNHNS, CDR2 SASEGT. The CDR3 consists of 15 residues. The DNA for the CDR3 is TGTGCCAGCAGTATCACTAGCGGGTGGGACAATGAGCAGTTCTTC. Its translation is CASSITSGWDNEQFF.

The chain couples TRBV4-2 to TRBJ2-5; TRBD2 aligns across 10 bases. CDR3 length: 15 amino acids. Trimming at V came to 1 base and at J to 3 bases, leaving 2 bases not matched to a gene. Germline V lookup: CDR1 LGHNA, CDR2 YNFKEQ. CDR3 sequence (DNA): TGTGCCAGCAGCCAAGGAACTAGCGGGAAAGAGACCCAGTACTTC. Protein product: CASSQGTSGKETQYF.

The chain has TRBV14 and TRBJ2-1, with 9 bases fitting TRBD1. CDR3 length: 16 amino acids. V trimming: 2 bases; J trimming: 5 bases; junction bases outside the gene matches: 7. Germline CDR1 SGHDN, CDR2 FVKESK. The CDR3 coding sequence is TGTGCCAGCAGCCAATTGTGGACAGGGGAAAACAATGAGCAGTTCTTC. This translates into CASSQLWTGENNEQFF.

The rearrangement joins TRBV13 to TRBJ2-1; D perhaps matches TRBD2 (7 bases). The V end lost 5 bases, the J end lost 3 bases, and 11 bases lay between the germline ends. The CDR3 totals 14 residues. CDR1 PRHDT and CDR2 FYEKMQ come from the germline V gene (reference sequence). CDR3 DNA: TGTGCCAGCAGCCGGAGGGGGGGCTACAATGAGCAGTTCTTC. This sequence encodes CASSRRGGYNEQFF. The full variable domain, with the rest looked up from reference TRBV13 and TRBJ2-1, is AAGVIQSPRHLIKEKRETATLKCYPIPRHDTVYWYQQGPGQDPQFLISFYEKMQSDKGSIPDRFSAQQFSDYHSELNMSSLELGDSALYFCASSRRGGYNEQFFGPGTRLTVL.

The CDR3, as DNA: TGTGCCATTTTTTCCCGACAAACGGAGGACACCGGGGAGCTGTTTTTT. As protein: CAIFSRQTEDTGELFF. V is TRBV7-6 and J is TRBJ2-2; weak D call: TRBD2 (5 bases). V lost 10 bases and J lost 3, with 21 bases in between. Germline CDR1 is SGHVS and CDR2 is FNYEAQ. This CDR3 has 16 residues.